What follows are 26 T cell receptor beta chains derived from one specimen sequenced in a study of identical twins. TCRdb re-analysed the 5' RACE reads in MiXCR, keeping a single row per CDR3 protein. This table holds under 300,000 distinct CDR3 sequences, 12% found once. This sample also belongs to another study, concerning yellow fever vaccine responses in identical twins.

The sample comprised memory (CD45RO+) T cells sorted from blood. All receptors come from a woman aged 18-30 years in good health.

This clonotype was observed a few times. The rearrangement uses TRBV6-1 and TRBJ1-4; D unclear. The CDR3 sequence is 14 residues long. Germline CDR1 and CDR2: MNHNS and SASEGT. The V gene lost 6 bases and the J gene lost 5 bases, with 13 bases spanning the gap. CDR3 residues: CASSLRIGNEKLFF. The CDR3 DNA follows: TGTGCCAGCAGCCTACGGATCGGGAATGAAAAACTGTTTTTT.

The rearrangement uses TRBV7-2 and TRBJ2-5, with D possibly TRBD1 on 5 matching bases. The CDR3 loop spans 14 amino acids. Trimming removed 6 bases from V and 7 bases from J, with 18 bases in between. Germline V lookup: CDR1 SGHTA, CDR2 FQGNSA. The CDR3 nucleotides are TGTGCCAGCAGTATGGGGCAGCCGAGTGGGACCCAGTACTTC. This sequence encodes CASSMGQPSGTQYF.

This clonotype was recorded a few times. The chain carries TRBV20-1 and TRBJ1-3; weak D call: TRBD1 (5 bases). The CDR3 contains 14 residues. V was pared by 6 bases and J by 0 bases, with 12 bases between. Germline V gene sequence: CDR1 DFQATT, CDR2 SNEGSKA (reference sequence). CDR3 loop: CSAGEGSSGNTIYF. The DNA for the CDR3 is TGCAGTGCAGGGGAGGGGAGCTCTGGAAACACCATATATTTT.

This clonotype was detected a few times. CDR3 sequence: CASSAVGSSYEQYF. The CDR3 DNA sequence: TGTGCCAGCAGCGCCGTAGGAAGCTCCTACGAGCAGTACTTC. The chain is built from TRBV9 and TRBJ2-7; D remains ambiguous. V shed 3 bases and J shed 0 bases, with 10 bases lying between them. From germline, CDR1 is SGDLS and CDR2 YYNGEE. The CDR3 is made up of 14 amino acids.

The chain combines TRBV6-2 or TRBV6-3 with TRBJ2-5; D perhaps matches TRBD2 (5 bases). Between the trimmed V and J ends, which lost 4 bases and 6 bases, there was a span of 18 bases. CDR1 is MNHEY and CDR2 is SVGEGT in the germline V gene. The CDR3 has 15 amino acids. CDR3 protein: CASSSPGWDSKTQYF. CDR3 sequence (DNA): TGTGCCAGCAGTTCGCCGGGATGGGATTCGAAGACCCAGTACTTC.

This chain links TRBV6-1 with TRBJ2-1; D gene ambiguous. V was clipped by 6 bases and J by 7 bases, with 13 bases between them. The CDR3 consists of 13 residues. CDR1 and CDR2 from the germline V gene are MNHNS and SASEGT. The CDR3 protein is CASRIKRLNEQFF. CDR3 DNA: TGTGCCAGCAGGATCAAACGTCTTAATGAGCAGTTCTTC.

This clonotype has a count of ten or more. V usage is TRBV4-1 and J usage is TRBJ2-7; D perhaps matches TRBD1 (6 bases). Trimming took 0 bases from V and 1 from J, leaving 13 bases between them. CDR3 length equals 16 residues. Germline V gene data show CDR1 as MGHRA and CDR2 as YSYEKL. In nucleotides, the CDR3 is TGCGCCAGCAGCCAAGACCCATTAGGGGGATCCTACGAGCAGTACTTC. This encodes CASSQDPLGGSYEQYF.

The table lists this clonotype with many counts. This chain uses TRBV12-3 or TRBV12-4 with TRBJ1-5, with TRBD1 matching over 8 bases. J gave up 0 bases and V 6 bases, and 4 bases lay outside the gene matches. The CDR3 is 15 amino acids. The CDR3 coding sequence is TGTGCCAGCAGCGACAGGGGAAATAGCAATCAGCCCCAGCATTTT. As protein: CASSDRGNSNQPQHF.

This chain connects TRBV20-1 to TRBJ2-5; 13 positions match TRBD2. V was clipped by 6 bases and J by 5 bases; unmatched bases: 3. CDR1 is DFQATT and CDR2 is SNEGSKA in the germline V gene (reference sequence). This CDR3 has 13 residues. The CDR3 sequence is CSAETSGRETQYF. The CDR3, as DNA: TGCAGTGCCGAGACTAGCGGGAGGGAGACCCAGTACTTC.

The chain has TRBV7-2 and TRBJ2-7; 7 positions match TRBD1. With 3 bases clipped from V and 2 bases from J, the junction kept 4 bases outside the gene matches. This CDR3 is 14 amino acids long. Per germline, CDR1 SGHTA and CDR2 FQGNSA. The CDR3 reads CASSFGQDAYEQYF. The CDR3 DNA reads TGTGCCAGCAGCTTTGGACAGGACGCCTACGAGCAGTACTTC.

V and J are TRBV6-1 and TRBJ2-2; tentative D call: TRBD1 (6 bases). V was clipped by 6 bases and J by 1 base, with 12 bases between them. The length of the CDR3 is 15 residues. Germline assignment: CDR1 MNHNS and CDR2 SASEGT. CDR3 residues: CASRAQGRNTGELFF. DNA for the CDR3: TGTGCCAGCAGAGCGCAGGGGCGGAACACCGGGGAGCTGTTTTTT.

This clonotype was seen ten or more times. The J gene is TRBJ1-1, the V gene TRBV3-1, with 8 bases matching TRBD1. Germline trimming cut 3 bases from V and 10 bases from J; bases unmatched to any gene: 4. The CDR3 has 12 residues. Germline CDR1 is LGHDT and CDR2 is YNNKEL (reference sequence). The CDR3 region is CASSHPTGVAFF. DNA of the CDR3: TGTGCCAGCAGCCACCCGACAGGGGTAGCTTTCTTT.

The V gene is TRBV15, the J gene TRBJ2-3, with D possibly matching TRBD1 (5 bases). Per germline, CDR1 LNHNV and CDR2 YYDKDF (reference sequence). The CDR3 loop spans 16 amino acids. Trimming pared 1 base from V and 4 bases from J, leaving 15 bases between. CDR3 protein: CATSRGARASADTQYF. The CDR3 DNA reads TGTGCCACCAGCAGAGGTGCCAGGGCTTCAGCAGATACGCAGTATTTT.

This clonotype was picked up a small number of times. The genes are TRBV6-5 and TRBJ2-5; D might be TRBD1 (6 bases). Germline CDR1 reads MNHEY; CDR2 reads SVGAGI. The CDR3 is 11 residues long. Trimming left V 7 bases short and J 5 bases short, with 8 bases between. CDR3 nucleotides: TGTGCCAGCACCCAGGGGGAGACCCAGTACTTC. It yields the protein CASTQGETQYF.

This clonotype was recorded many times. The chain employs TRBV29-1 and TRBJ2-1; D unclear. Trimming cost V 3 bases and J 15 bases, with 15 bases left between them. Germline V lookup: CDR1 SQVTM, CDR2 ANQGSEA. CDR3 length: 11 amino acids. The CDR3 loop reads CSVDRATSGFF. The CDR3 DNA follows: TGCAGCGTTGATAGGGCAACCTCGGGGTTCTTC.

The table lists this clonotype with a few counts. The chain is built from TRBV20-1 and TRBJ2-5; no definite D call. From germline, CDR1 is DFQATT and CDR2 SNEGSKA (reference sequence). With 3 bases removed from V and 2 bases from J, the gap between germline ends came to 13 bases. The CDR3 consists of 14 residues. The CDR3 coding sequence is TGCAGTGCTAGTAGTAGGGTAAGACAAGAGACCCAGTACTTC. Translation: CSASSRVRQETQYF.

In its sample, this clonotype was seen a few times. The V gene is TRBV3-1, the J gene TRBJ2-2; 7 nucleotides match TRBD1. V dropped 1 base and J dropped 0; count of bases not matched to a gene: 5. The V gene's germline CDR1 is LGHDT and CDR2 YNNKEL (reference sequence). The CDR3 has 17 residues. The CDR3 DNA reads TGTGCCAGCAGCCAAGCCGGGACAGCCTCGAACACCGGGGAGCTGTTTTTT. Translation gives CASSQAGTASNTGELFF.

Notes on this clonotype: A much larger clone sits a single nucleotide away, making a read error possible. The CDR3 DNA follows: TGCGCCAGCAGCTCACACGGACTAGCGGGGGGCTCCTACAATGAGCAGTTCTTC. It specifies CASSSHGLAGGSYNEQFF. The genes are TRBV5-1 and TRBJ2-1, with 14 nucleotides matching TRBD2. V lost 3 bases, J lost 0 bases, and 5 bases stayed unmatched. Germline V gene lookup returns CDR1 SGHRS and CDR2 YFSETQ. This CDR3 is 18 amino acids long. Filled out from reference TRBV5-1 and TRBJ2-1, the complete variable domain reads KAGVTQTPRYLIKTRGQQVTLSCSPISGHRSVSWYQQTPGQGLQFLFEYFSETQRNKGNFPGRFSGRQFSNSRSEMNVSTLELGDSALYLCASSSHGLAGGSYNEQFFGPGTRLTVL.

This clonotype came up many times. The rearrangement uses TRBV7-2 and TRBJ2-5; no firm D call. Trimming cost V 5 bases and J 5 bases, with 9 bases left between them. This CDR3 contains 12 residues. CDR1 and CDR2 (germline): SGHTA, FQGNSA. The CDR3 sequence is CASSRPKETQYF. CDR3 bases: TGTGCCAGCAGCAGACCTAAGGAGACCCAGTACTTC. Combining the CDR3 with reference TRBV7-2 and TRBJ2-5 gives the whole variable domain GAGVSQSPSNKVTEKGKDVELRCDPISGHTALYWYRQSLGQGLEFLIYFQGNSAPDKSGLPSDRFSAERTGGSVSTLTIQRTQQEDSAVYLCASSRPKETQYFGPGTRLLVL.

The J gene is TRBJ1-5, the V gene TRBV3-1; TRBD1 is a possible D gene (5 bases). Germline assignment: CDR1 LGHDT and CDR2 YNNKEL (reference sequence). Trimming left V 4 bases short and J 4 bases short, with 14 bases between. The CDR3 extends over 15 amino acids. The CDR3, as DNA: TGTGCCAGCAGCCTAGGACATGGCCCAAATCAGCCCCAGCATTTT. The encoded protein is CASSLGHGPNQPQHF.

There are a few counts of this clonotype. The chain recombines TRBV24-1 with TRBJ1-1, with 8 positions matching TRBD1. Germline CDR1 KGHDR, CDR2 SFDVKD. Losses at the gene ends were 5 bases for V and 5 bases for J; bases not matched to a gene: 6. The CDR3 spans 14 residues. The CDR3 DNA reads TGTGCCACCAGTGCCCAGGGGGCAGGAACTGAAGCTTTCTTT. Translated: CATSAQGAGTEAFF.

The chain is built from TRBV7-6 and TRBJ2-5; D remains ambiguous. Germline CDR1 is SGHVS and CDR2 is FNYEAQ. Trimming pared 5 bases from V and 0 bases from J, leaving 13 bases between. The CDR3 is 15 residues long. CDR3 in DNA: TGTGCCAGCAGCCTAAACACGATGTACCAAGAGACCCAGTACTTC. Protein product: CASSLNTMYQETQYF.

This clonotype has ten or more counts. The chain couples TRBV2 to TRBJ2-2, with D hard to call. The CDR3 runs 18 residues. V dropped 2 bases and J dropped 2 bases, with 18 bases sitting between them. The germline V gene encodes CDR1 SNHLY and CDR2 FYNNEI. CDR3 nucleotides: TGTGCCAGCAGTGAACTACGTCTAGGGCAGGTCAACACCGGGGAGCTGTTTTTT. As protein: CASSELRLGQVNTGELFF.

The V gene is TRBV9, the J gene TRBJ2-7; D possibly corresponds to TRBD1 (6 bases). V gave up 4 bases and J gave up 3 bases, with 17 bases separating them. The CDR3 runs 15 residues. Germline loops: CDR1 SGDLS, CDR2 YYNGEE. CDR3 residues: CASSYGLEGDYEQYF. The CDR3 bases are TGTGCCAGCAGCTACGGACTTGAGGGGGACTACGAGCAGTACTTC.

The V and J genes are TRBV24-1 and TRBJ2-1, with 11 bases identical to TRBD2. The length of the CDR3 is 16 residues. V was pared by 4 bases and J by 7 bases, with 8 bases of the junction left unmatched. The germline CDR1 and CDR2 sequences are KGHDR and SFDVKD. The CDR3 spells CATSDPLAGVGNEQFF. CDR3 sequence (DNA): TGTGCCACCAGTGACCCACTAGCGGGAGTAGGAAATGAGCAGTTCTTC.

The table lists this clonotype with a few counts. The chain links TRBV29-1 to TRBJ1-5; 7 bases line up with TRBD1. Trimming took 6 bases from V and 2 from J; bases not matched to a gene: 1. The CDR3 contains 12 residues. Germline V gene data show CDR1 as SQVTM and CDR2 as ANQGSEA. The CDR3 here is CSVGQRNQPQHF. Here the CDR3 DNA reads TGCAGCGTGGGACAGCGCAATCAGCCCCAGCATTTT. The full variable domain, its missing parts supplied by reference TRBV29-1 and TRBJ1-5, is SAVISQKPSRDICQRGTSLTIQCQVDSQVTMMFWYRQQPGQSLTLIATANQGSEATYESGFVIDKFPISRPNLTFSTLTVSNMSPEDSSIYLCSVGQRNQPQHFGDGTRLSIL.